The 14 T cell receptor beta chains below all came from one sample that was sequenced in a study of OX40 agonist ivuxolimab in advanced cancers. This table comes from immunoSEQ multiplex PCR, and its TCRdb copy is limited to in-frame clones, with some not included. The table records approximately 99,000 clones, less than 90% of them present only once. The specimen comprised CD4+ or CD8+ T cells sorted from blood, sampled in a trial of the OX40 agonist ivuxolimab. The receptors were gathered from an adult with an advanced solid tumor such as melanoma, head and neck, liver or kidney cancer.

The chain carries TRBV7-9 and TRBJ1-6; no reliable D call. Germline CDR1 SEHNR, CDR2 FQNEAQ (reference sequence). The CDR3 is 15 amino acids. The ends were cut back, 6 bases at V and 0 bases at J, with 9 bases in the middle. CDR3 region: CASRETSSYNSPLHF. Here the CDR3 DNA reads TGTGCCAGCAGGGAAACAAGCTCCTATAATTCACCCCTCCACTTT. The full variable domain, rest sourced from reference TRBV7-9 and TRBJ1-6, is DTGVSQNPRHKITKRGQNVTFRCDPISEHNRLYWYRQTLGQGPEFLTYFQNEAQLEKSRLLSDRFSAERPKGSFSTLEIQRTEQGDSAMYLCASRETSSYNSPLHFGNGTRLTVT.

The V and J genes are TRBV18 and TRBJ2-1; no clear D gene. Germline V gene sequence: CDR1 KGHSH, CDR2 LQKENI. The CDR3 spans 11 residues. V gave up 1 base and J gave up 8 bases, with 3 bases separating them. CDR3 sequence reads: CASSPRDEQFF. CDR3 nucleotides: TGTGCCAGCTCACCACGGGATGAGCAGTTCTTC.

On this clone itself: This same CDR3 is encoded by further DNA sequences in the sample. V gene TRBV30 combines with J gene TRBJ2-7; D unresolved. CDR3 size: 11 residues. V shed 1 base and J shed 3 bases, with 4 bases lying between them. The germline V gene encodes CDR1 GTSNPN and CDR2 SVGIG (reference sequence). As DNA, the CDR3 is TGTGCCTGGAGTGGTAGCTACGAGCAGTACTTC. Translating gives CAWSGSYEQYF.

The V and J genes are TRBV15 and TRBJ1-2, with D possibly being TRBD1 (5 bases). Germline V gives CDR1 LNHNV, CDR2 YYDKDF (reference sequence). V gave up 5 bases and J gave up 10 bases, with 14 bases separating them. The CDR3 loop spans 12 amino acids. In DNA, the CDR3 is TGTGCCACCAGCGACAGCGGAACCGACTACACCTTC. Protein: CATSDSGTDYTF.

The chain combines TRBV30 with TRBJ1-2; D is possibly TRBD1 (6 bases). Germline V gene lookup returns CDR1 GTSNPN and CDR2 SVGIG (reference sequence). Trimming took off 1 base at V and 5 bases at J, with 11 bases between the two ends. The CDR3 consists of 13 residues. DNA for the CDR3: TGTGCCTGGAGTGACGGGGGCTATTATGGCTACACCTTC. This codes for CAWSDGGYYGYTF.

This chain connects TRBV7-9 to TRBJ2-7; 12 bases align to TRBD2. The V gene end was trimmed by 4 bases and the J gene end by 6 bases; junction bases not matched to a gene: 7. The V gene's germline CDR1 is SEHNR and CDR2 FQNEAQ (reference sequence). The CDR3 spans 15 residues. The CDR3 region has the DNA TGTGCCAGCAGCTCCCGGACTAGCGGGACGGGCGAGCAGTACTTC. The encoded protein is CASSSRTSGTGEQYF.

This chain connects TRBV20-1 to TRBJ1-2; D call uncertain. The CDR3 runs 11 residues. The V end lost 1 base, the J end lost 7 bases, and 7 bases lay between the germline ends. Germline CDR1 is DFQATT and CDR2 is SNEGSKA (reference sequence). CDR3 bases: TGCAGTGCTAGAGGAACGCTTGGCTACACCTTC. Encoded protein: CSARGTLGYTF.

The DNA for the CDR3 is TGTGCCAGCAGTTCTAGACAGGGGTCCTACAATGAGCAGTTCTTC. Translated: CASSSRQGSYNEQFF. The V and J genes are TRBV6-1 and TRBJ2-1; 8 bases agree with TRBD1. Germline V CDR1 and CDR2: MNHNS, SASEGT. The V segment lost 5 bases and the J segment 1 base; nucleotides outside the gene matches: 4. The CDR3 has 15 amino acids.

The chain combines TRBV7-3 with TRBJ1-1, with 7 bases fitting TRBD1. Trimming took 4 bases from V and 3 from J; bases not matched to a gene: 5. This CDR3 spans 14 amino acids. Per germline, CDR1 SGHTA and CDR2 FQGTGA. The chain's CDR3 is CASSSGGAHTEAFF. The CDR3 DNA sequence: TGTGCCAGCAGCTCAGGGGGGGCTCACACTGAAGCTTTCTTT.

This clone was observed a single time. DNA of the CDR3: TGTGCCAGCAGCCCCGGGGGCTCCCCGGCGAACACTGAAGCTTTCTTT. It codes for CASSPGGSPANTEAFF. This chain links TRBV5-5 with TRBJ1-1; TRBD1 might be the D (6 bases). Germline V gene data show CDR1 as SGHKS and CDR2 as YYEKEE (reference sequence). The CDR3 spans 16 residues. Trimming pared 4 bases from V and 1 base from J, leaving 17 bases between.

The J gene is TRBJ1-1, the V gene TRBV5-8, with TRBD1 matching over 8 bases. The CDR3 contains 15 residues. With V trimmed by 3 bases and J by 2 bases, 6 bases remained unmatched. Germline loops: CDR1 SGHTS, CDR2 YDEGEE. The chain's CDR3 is CASSYRTGFNTEAFF. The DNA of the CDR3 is TGTGCCAGCAGCTACCGGACAGGGTTTAACACTGAAGCTTTCTTT.

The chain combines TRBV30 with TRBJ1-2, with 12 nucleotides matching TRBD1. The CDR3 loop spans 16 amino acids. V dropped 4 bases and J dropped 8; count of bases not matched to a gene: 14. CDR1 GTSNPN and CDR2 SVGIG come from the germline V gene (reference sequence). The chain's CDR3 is CAWTEGRDRGLRGYTF. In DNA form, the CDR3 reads TGTGCCTGGACGGAAGGCCGGGACAGGGGGCTGCGGGGCTACACCTTC.

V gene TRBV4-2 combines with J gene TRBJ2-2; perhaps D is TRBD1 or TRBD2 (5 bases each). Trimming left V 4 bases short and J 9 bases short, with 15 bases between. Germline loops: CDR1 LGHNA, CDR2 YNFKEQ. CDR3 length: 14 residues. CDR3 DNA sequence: TGTGCCAGCAGCCCGGGGTCAGGGCACCGGGAGCTGTTTTTT. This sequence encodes CASSPGSGHRELFF.

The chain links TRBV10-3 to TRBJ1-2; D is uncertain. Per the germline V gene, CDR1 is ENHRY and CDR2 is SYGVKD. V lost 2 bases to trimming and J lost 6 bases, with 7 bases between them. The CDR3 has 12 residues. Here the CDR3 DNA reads TGTGCCATCAGTGAGAGGTATCATGGCTACACCTTC. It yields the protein CAISERYHGYTF.